The 2 T cell receptor beta chains presented below share a single source sample, sequenced in a study of blood T cell repertoires in COVID-19. Produced via immunoSEQ multiplex PCR; TCRdb's table is partial and in-frame only. The sample carries around 170,000 clones, just over 85% recorded once. The sample taken for sequencing was peripheral blood. The receptors shown here come from a man between 45 and 60 years old with active or convalescent COVID-19.

The chain combines TRBV12-5 with TRBJ1-6, with D uncertain. Germline V lookup: CDR1 LGHNT, CDR2 FRNRAP. Trimming pared 0 bases from V and 10 bases from J, leaving 10 bases between. The CDR3 sequence is 14 residues long. The chain's CDR3 is CASGLVEERSPLHF. CDR3 sequence (DNA): TGTGCTAGTGGTTTGGTGGAGGAACGGTCACCCCTCCACTTT.

This CDR3 reads CASRASGGSSYEQYF. The CDR3 coding sequence is TGTGCCAGCAGAGCTAGCGGGGGGAGCTCCTACGAGCAGTACTTC. This rearrangement joins TRBV6-5 to TRBJ2-7, with TRBD2 matching 11 bases. J lost 0 bases, V lost 6 bases, and 4 bases had no gene match. This CDR3 is 15 amino acids long. Germline V CDR1 and CDR2: MNHEY, SVGAGI.